This TCR beta chain was captured in a study of siplizumab effects on memory and regulatory T cells. Broader study findings: Most proliferating CD4+ or CD8+ clones, roughly 75-96%, had no naive or memory assignment. Unstimulated naive T cells seemed to show more diversity than memory cells did, and they also seemed to be among the major contributors to the alloresponse. Tracing alloreactive clones into unstimulated subsets worked for only a minor fraction of them. Some alloreactive sequences were traceable to unstimulated CD4+ memory cells, and siplizumab significantly reduced them.

Repertoires were generated with immunoSEQ multiplex PCR, while TCRdb's copy carries only in-frame clones and drops some. The table records 70,000 or so clones, around 90% of them present only once. As regards this clone: Its target is not known.

The CDR3 runs 17 residues. CDR1 and CDR2 from the germline V gene are WSHSY and SAAADI. Deletions cut 5 bases from V and 0 bases from J, with 19 bases between. The TCR sequence derives from a human donor in good health. Sequencing used CD8+ T cells sorted from blood. The V and J genes are TRBV10-2 and TRBJ1-2, with D maybe TRBD1 (6 bases). CDR3 sequence reads: CASSSLFGQSANYGYTF. Here the CDR3 DNA reads TGCGCCAGCAGTTCTCTCTTCGGACAGAGCGCTAACTATGGCTACACCTTC.